A selection of T cell receptor beta chains follows, all from one sample in a study of T cells in Graves' hyperthyroidism and ophthalmopathy. TCRdb processed the multiplex PCR reads anew with MiXCR; each CDR3 protein has one entry. The sample consists of roughly 660,000 distinct CDR3 sequences, roughly a sixth of them appearing once. The sequenced sample was blood. These receptors were collected from a man aged 45-65 years with Graves' hyperthyroidism. Each CDR3 is given with its conserved first and last residue. Fields, in order: V gene, J gene, CDR3 protein.

v_gene: TRBV28; j_gene: TRBJ1-5; CDR3aa: CASSSTPQPQHF
v_gene: TRBV7-9; j_gene: TRBJ2-2; CDR3aa: CASSSTTGELFF
v_gene: TRBV18; j_gene: TRBJ2-7; CDR3aa: CASSPPGLAQDEQYF
v_gene: TRBV3-1; j_gene: TRBJ1-1; CDR3aa: CASTRRGGTEAFF
v_gene: TRBV7-9; j_gene: TRBJ1-1; CDR3aa: CASSFGTGESSIPLEAFF
v_gene: TRBV30; j_gene: TRBJ1-6; CDR3aa: CAWGGAGSIWNSPLHF
v_gene: TRBV6-5; j_gene: TRBJ2-2; CDR3aa: CASSYFQGQSNGELFF
v_gene: TRBV9; j_gene: TRBJ2-1; CDR3aa: CASSVDLGYNEQFF
v_gene: TRBV18; j_gene: TRBJ2-7; CDR3aa: CASSPFTDSYEQYF
v_gene: TRBV7-3; j_gene: TRBJ2-2; CDR3aa: CASSPNRDSGWAGELFF
v_gene: TRBV12-3/TRBV12-4; j_gene: TRBJ2-1; CDR3aa: CASSLATSEQFF
v_gene: TRBV11-2; j_gene: TRBJ1-5; CDR3aa: CASSSIDRGRDQPQHF
v_gene: TRBV10-3; j_gene: TRBJ1-2; CDR3aa: CAISGTDNYGYTF
v_gene: TRBV27; j_gene: TRBJ2-7; CDR3aa: CASSLSGLAGDFYEQYF
v_gene: TRBV7-3; j_gene: TRBJ2-1; CDR3aa: CASSLTTGTGANEQFF
v_gene: TRBV29-1; j_gene: TRBJ2-5; CDR3aa: CSVEEVDRTAQETQYF
v_gene: TRBV7-9; j_gene: TRBJ2-2; CDR3aa: CASSSSPGQGLYTGELFF
v_gene: TRBV12-3/TRBV12-4; j_gene: TRBJ1-5; CDR3aa: CASSFWGKGIGQPQHF
v_gene: TRBV12-3/TRBV12-4; j_gene: TRBJ2-4; CDR3aa: CASSLADIQYF
v_gene: TRBV19; j_gene: TRBJ1-1; CDR3aa: CASSSLLQGLGTEAFF
v_gene: TRBV3-1; j_gene: TRBJ1-1; CDR3aa: CASSLKGQGNTEAFF
v_gene: TRBV6-4; j_gene: TRBJ1-5; CDR3aa: CASSKNRQGMANQPQHF
v_gene: TRBV29-1; j_gene: TRBJ1-1; CDR3aa: CSVEMTGLNAEAFF
v_gene: TRBV29-1; j_gene: TRBJ2-1; CDR3aa: CSVDGQEFYNEQFF
v_gene: TRBV11-1; j_gene: TRBJ2-7; CDR3aa: CASSLGGRLAGAYEQYF
v_gene: TRBV5-1; j_gene: TRBJ2-5; CDR3aa: CASSLAVRGQETQYF
v_gene: TRBV24-1; j_gene: TRBJ2-5; CDR3aa: CATSDVNSAGRKYF
v_gene: TRBV29-1; j_gene: TRBJ1-2; CDR3aa: CSVSGASTYGYTF
v_gene: TRBV20-1; j_gene: TRBJ2-3; CDR3aa: CSAKQGQGSDTQYF
v_gene: TRBV7-3; j_gene: TRBJ2-1; CDR3aa: CASSLGTSAYNEQFF
v_gene: TRBV7-6; j_gene: TRBJ2-2; CDR3aa: CASSFGGGLGRLRTGELFF
v_gene: TRBV27; j_gene: TRBJ2-7; CDR3aa: CASSSGGLGGPEQYF
v_gene: TRBV7-9; j_gene: TRBJ1-5; CDR3aa: CASSLWTGRGSNQPQHF
v_gene: TRBV28; j_gene: TRBJ1-1; CDR3aa: CASSPRRDRTEAFF
v_gene: TRBV9; j_gene: TRBJ2-3; CDR3aa: CASSETSGRGFSTDTQYF
v_gene: TRBV4-2; j_gene: TRBJ2-7; CDR3aa: CASSQVGMVAGEFSEQYF
v_gene: TRBV14; j_gene: TRBJ2-7; CDR3aa: CASSHRSGASYEQYF
v_gene: TRBV27; j_gene: TRBJ2-2; CDR3aa: CASSLGSGVNTGELFF
v_gene: TRBV20-1; j_gene: TRBJ2-3; CDR3aa: CSARDYKTSGGTDTQYF
v_gene: TRBV27; j_gene: TRBJ1-3; CDR3aa: CASSLVGLSGNTIYF
v_gene: TRBV27; j_gene: TRBJ1-2; CDR3aa: CASSPKQGTNYGYTF
v_gene: TRBV28; j_gene: TRBJ1-2; CDR3aa: CASSKGQQYGYTF
v_gene: TRBV20-1; j_gene: TRBJ2-1; CDR3aa: CSARDKREGRHEQFF
v_gene: TRBV25-1; j_gene: TRBJ1-4; CDR3aa: CASVAGTAEKLFF
v_gene: TRBV7-9; j_gene: TRBJ2-3; CDR3aa: CASSLAGANGDTQYF
v_gene: TRBV5-1; j_gene: TRBJ2-7; CDR3aa: CASSPPGPPYEQYF
v_gene: TRBV7-8; j_gene: TRBJ2-3; CDR3aa: CASSLGWGGSTDTQYF
v_gene: TRBV28; j_gene: TRBJ2-6; CDR3aa: CAWGGRSGANVLTF
v_gene: TRBV28; j_gene: TRBJ2-3; CDR3aa: CASSLGYQKATDTQYF
v_gene: TRBV12-3/TRBV12-4; j_gene: TRBJ2-3; CDR3aa: CASSRSDTQYF
v_gene: TRBV6-2/TRBV6-3; j_gene: TRBJ2-7; CDR3aa: CASSFMSRTPSEQYF
v_gene: TRBV5-1; j_gene: TRBJ2-2; CDR3aa: CASSFGDRTGELFF
v_gene: TRBV24-1; j_gene: TRBJ2-7; CDR3aa: CATKASGMEEQYF
v_gene: TRBV20-1; j_gene: TRBJ1-2; CDR3aa: CSARDRGGYGYTF